The 17 T cell receptor beta chains below all came from one sample that was sequenced in a study of beta chain features in type 1 diabetes. Findings of the study overall: Moderate but significant shortening of TCRB CDR3s was recorded in all four CD4+ subsets from Type 1 diabetes patients.

Every bit of the isolated RNA underwent reverse transcription, so sequencing read expressed TCRB transcripts. Sequenced by immunoSEQ multiplex PCR; TCRdb stores in-frame clones only, minus some. The table has about 400,000 clones, 10% to 15% seen once. These receptors' antigens are unknown. Material: naive CD4+ T cells from blood. The receptor set was obtained from a woman in her late teens or twenties with type 1 diabetes.

The chain couples TRBV19 to TRBJ1-4, with TRBD1 as a possible D gene (6 bases). Germline CDR1 reads LNHDA; CDR2 reads SQIVND (reference sequence). The CDR3 runs to 15 residues. V lost 6 bases and J 4 bases, leaving 15 bases between the germline ends. CDR3 bases: TGTGCCAGTAGCCGCGTTGACAGGCATAATGAAAAACTGTTTTTT. Protein sequence: CASSRVDRHNEKLFF.

This clone has a handful of counts. Distinct nucleotide sequences in the sample also encode this CDR3. The J gene is TRBJ2-6, the V gene TRBV4-3; D is undetermined. V lost 0 bases, J lost 0 bases, and 3 bases lay in between. The CDR3 loop spans 15 amino acids. From germline, CDR1 is LGHNA and CDR2 YSLEER. CDR3 DNA: TGCGCCAGCAGCCAAGACAGCTCTGGGGCCAACGTCCTGACTTTC. Amino acid sequence: CASSQDSSGANVLTF.

This rearrangement joins TRBV5-5 to TRBJ2-5, with TRBD1 identical over 8 bases. Germline values: CDR1 SGHKS, CDR2 YYEKEE (reference sequence). This CDR3 spans 14 amino acids. V shed 4 bases and J 0 bases; nucleotides not matched to a gene: 2. The DNA for the CDR3 is TGTGCCAGCAGCCTCAGGGGGCACCAAGAGACCCAGTACTTC. The encoded protein is CASSLRGHQETQYF.

V gene TRBV5-6 combines with J gene TRBJ2-5; 9 bases map to TRBD1. The germline gives CDR1 SGHDT, CDR2 YYEEEE. The CDR3 extends over 14 amino acids. V trimming: 2 bases; J trimming: 3 bases; junction bases outside the gene matches: 2. CDR3 sequence (DNA): TGTGCCAGCAGCTTCGGGACAGGGAAAGAGACCCAGTACTTC. Its translation is CASSFGTGKETQYF.

This rearrangement joins TRBV9 to TRBJ2-1; maybe TRBD1 (5 bases). Trimming removed 2 bases from V and 8 bases from J, with 17 bases in between. The V gene's germline CDR1 is SGDLS and CDR2 YYNGEE. This CDR3 is 15 amino acids long. CDR3 bases: TGTGCCAGCAGCGTTATCCCAGGGCCTTTCTATGAGCAGTTCTTC. This encodes CASSVIPGPFYEQFF.

J is TRBJ2-3 and V is TRBV19, with D uncertain. The CDR3 length is 13 residues. With 6 bases removed from V and 1 base from J, the gap between germline ends came to 8 bases. Looked up from germline, CDR1 is LNHDA and CDR2 is SQIVND (reference sequence). CDR3 sequence (DNA): TGTGCCAGTAGGCCCCCGGGCACAGATACGCAGTATTTT. This sequence encodes CASRPPGTDTQYF.

CDR3 sequence reads: CASSYPTGQNTEAFF. DNA for the CDR3: TGTGCCAGCAGTTACCCGACAGGCCAGAACACTGAAGCTTTCTTT. V and J are TRBV6-6 and TRBJ1-1; a weak D match, TRBD1 (6 bases). The CDR3 has 15 amino acids. Per the germline V gene, CDR1 is MNHNY and CDR2 is SVGAGI (reference sequence). V was pared by 2 bases and J by 1 base, with 11 bases between.

The sample holds a few counts of this clone. The rearrangement uses TRBV11-2 and TRBJ2-1; TRBD2 matches 8 bases. This CDR3 has 15 residues. Germline loops: CDR1 SGHAT, CDR2 FQNNGV. Germline trimming cut 4 bases from V and 1 base from J; bases unmatched to any gene: 3. The CDR3 DNA reads TGTGCCAGCAGCTCCACTAGCGGTTCCTACAATGAGCAGTTCTTC. This codes for CASSSTSGSYNEQFF.

This clone was detected a few times. This chain joins TRBV7-2 and TRBJ2-5; D might be TRBD1 (5 bases). The CDR3 consists of 14 residues. CDR1 is SGHTA and CDR2 is FQGNSA in the germline V gene. V lost 3 bases and J 5 bases, leaving 13 bases between the germline ends. CDR3 region: CASSFQGLGETQYF. CDR3 nucleotides: TGTGCCAGCAGCTTCCAGGGCCTCGGGGAGACCCAGTACTTC.

This clone was seen only a few times. The V gene is TRBV13, the J gene TRBJ1-1; no firm D call. Germline CDR1 reads PRHDT; CDR2 reads FYEKMQ (reference sequence). The V gene lost 4 bases and the J gene lost 3 bases, with 9 bases spanning the gap. This CDR3 comprises 13 residues. DNA of the CDR3: TGTGCCAGCAGCTCCCGGTTGGACACTGAAGCTTTCTTT. Encoded protein: CASSSRLDTEAFF.

CDR3 residues: CASVSLGGGNQPQHF. The CDR3, as DNA: TGTGCCAGCGTCTCCCTGGGGGGAGGCAATCAGCCCCAGCATTTT. This sequence joins TRBV28 and TRBJ1-5, with D possibly matching TRBD1 (5 bases). Germline CDR1 and CDR2: MDHEN and SYDVKM. The CDR3 contains 15 residues. Deletions cut 8 bases from V and 2 bases from J, with 16 bases between.

This clone was detected only a few times. This chain connects TRBV18 to TRBJ1-4; 9 nucleotides match TRBD1. The trim removed 0 bases at V and 4 bases at J, leaving 3 bases unmatched. Germline lookup yields CDR1 KGHSH and CDR2 LQKENI. The CDR3 has 16 residues. The chain's CDR3 is CASSPPGQGYNEKLFF. The CDR3 region has the DNA TGTGCCAGCTCACCACCGGGACAGGGCTATAATGAAAAACTGTTTTTT. The whole variable domain, remainder taken from reference TRBV18 and TRBJ1-4, is NAGVMQNPRHLVRRRGQEARLRCSPMKGHSHVYWYRQLPEEGLKFMVYLQKENIIDESGMPKERFSAEFPKEGPSILRIQQVVRGDSAAYFCASSPPGQGYNEKLFFGSGTQLSVL.

The rearrangement uses TRBV9 and TRBJ2-5; D is perhaps TRBD2 (5 bases). Germline CDR1 SGDLS, CDR2 YYNGEE. Trimming took 4 bases from V and 5 from J, leaving 18 bases between them. The CDR3 consists of 15 residues. CDR3 region: CASSPGAPQRETQYF. The CDR3 DNA reads TGTGCCAGCAGCCCTGGAGCCCCTCAGCGGGAGACCCAGTACTTC. The variable domain in full, with the rest retrieved from reference TRBV9 and TRBJ2-5, is DSGVTQTPKHLITATGQRVTLRCSPRSGDLSVYWYQQSLDQGLQFLIQYYNGEERAKGNILERFSAQQFPDLHSELNLSSLELGDSALYFCASSPGAPQRETQYFGPGTRLLVL.

This clone was found a few times. V usage is TRBV7-3 and J usage is TRBJ1-1; D gene unclear. The CDR3 runs 13 residues. The germline CDR1 and CDR2 sequences are SGHTA and FQGTGA. V was shortened by 5 bases and J by 1 base, with 8 bases between the two germline ends. The CDR3 DNA reads TGTGCCAGCAGCCGGGATGGGAACACTGAAGCTTTCTTT. Translated, it gives CASSRDGNTEAFF.

This clone was counted a few times. The J gene is TRBJ2-7, the V gene TRBV29-1; 7 bases are a match to TRBD1. J gave up 5 bases and V 5 bases, and 15 bases lay outside the gene matches. From germline, CDR1 is SQVTM and CDR2 ANQGSEA. The CDR3 is 15 amino acids. CDR3 loop: CSVKSPQGDWHEQYF. The CDR3 bases are TGCAGCGTTAAGTCCCCGCAGGGGGATTGGCACGAGCAGTACTTC.

Details on this clone: At the DNA level, this CDR3 is encoded by other sequences in the same sample as well. The chain employs TRBV7-2 and TRBJ2-1, with 12 bases aligning to TRBD2. V was pared by 5 bases and J by 4 bases, with 3 bases of the junction left unmatched. The germline V gene has CDR1 SGHTA and CDR2 FQGNSA. The CDR3 is made up of 15 amino acids. The CDR3 DNA is TGTGCCAGCAGCCCGACTAGCGGGGGTTACAATGAGCAGTTCTTC. Translation gives CASSPTSGGYNEQFF.

The V and J genes are TRBV7-2 and TRBJ2-3; possibly TRBD2 for D (6 bases). The CDR3 loop spans 16 amino acids. Looked up from germline, CDR1 is SGHTA and CDR2 is FQGNSA. V was shortened by 1 base and J by 2 bases, with 13 bases between the two germline ends. CDR3 nucleotides: TGTGCCAGCAGCTTAGGGTCCGCGGGGCACACAGATACGCAGTATTTT. Amino acids: CASSLGSAGHTDTQYF.